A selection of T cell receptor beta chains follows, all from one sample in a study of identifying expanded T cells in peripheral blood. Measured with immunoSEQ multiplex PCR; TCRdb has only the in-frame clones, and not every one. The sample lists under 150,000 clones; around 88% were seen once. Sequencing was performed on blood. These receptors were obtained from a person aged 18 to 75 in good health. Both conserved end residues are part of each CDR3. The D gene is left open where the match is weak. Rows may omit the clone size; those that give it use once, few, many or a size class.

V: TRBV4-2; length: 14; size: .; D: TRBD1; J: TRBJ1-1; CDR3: CASSHTGGNTEAFF; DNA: TGTGCCAGCAGCCATACAGGGGGAAACACTGAAGCTTTCTTT
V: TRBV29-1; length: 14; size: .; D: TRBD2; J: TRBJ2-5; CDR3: CSVDRAGGPETQYF; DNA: TGCAGCGTTGATAGGGCGGGAGGGCCGGAGACCCAGTACTTC
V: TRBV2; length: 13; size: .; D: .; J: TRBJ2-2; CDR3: CASSEAGLGELFF; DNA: TGTGCCAGCAGTGAGGCCGGATTGGGGGAGCTGTTTTTT
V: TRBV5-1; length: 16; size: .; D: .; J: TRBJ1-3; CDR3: CASSLGGADSGNTIYF; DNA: TGCGCCAGCAGCTTGGGAGGGGCAGACTCTGGAAACACCATATATTTT
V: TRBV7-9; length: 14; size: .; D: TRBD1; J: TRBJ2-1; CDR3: CASSPPDRGNEQFF; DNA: TGTGCCAGCAGCCCTCCCGACAGGGGAAATGAGCAGTTCTTC
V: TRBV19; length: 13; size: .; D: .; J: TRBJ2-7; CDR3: CASSPAGEDEQYF; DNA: TGTGCCAGTAGTCCGGCAGGGGAGGACGAGCAGTACTTC
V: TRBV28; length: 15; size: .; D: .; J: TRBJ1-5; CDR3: CASSGGTVGAGAQHF; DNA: TGTGCCAGCAGTGGGGGGACTGTTGGGGCCGGGGCCCAGCATTTT
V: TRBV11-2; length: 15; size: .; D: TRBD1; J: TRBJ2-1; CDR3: CASSRNRGYYNEQFF; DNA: TGTGCCAGCAGCCGGAACAGGGGATACTACAATGAGCAGTTCTTC
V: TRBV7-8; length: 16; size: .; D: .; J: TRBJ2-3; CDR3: CASVRGPRAATDTQYF; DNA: TGTGCCAGCGTCCGAGGTCCCAGGGCCGCCACAGATACGCAGTATTTT
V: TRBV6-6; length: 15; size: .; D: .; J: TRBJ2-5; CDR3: CASIGRGPLQETQYF; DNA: TGTGCCAGCATCGGCCGCGGCCCTTTACAAGAGACCCAGTACTTC
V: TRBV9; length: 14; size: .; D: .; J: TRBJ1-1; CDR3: CASSARRVGTEAFF; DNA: TGTGCCAGCAGCGCTCGCAGGGTTGGCACTGAAGCTTTCTTT
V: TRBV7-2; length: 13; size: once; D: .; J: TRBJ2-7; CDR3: CASSHDPYYEQYF; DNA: TGTGCCAGCAGCCACGATCCTTACTACGAGCAGTACTTC